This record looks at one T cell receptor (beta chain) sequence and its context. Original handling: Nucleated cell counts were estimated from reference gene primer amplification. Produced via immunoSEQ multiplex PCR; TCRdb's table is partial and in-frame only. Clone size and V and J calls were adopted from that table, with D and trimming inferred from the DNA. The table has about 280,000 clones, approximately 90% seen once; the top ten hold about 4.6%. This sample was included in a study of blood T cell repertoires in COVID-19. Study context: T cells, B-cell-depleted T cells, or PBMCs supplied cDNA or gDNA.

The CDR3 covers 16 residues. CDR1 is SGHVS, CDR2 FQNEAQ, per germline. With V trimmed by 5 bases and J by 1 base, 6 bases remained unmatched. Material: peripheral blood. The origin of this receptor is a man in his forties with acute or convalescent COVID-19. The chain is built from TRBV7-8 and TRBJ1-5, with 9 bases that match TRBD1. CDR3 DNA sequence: TGTGCCAGCAGCGTGCGGGGGACAGGGAGCAATCAGCCCCAGCATTTT. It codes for CASSVRGTGSNQPQHF.